The sequence of this T cell receptor beta chain was determined in a study of T cells after yellow fever vaccination. Trimming cost V 7 bases and J 7 bases, with 16 bases left between them. The V gene's germline CDR1 is SGHTA and CDR2 FQGNSA. The CDR3 has 14 amino acids. This clonotype was observed many times. TCRdb reprocessed the 5' RACE reads via MiXCR and lists one record per CDR3 protein. The repertoire holds about 150,000 distinct CDR3 sequences, with more than 6.5% as singletons. This sequence was found in a young man who received the YFV17D yellow fever vaccine. The specimen comprised CD4+ T cells sorted from PBMCs, sampled 10 days after the yellow fever booster vaccination. The chain couples TRBV7-2 to TRBJ2-2; a possible D gene is TRBD2 (7 bases). CDR3 nucleotide sequence: TGTGCCAGCACCATCCTAGGGGGGGTCGGGGAGCTGTTTTTT. It encodes CASTILGGVGELFF.